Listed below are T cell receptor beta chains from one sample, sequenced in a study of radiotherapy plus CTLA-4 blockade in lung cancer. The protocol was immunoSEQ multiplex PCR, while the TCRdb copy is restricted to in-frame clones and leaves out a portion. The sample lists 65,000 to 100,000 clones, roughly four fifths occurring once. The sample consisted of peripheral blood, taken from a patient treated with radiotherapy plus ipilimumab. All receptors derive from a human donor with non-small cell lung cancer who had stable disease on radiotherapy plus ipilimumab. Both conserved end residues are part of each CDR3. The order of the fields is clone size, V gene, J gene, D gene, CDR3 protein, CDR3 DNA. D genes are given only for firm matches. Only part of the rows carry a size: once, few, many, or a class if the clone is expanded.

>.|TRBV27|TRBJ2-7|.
CASSLRGPAYEQYF
TGTGCCAGCAGTTTGCGGGGCCCTGCCTACGAGCAGTACTTC
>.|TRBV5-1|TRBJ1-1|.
CASRTGRAGWNTEAFF
TGCGCCAGCCGAACCGGCCGGGCAGGGTGGAACACTGAAGCTTTCTTT
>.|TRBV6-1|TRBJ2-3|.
CASSERGDTQYF
TGTGCCAGCAGTGAACGGGGGGATACGCAGTATTTT
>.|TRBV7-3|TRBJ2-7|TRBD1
CASSWDRGYEQYF
TGTGCCAGCAGCTGGGACAGGGGCTACGAGCAGTACTTC
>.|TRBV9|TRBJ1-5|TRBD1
CASSVGTGQGSQPQHF
TGTGCCAGCAGCGTAGGAACGGGACAGGGCTCTCAGCCCCAGCATTTT
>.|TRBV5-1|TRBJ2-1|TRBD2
CASSLWTSGLYNEQFF
TGCGCCAGCAGCCTCTGGACTAGCGGTCTGTACAATGAGCAGTTCTTC
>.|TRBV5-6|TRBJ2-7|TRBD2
CASSLTSGGNYEQYF
TGTGCCAGCAGCTTGACTAGCGGGGGAAACTACGAGCAGTACTTC
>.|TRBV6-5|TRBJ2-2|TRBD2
CASSSETSGSTGELFF
TGTGCCAGCAGTTCGGAGACTAGCGGGTCCACCGGGGAGCTGTTTTTT
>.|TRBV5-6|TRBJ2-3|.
CASSFGASSTDTQYF
TGTGCCAGCAGCTTCGGTGCCAGTAGCACAGATACGCAGTATTTT
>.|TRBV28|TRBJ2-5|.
CASSSSWETQYF
TGTGCCAGCAGTTCCAGTTGGGAGACCCAGTACTTC
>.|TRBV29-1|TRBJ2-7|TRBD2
CSGSSGTSGSVQYF
TGCAGCGGATCCTCCGGGACTAGCGGGAGTGTGCAGTACTTC
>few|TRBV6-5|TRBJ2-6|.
CASRVQPSGANVLTF
TGTGCCAGCAGAGTACAACCCTCTGGGGCCAACGTCCTGACTTTC
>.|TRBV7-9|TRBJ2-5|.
CASSTGEYQETQYF
TGTGCCAGCAGCACAGGCGAGTACCAAGAGACCCAGTACTTC
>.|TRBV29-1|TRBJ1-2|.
CSVERELDGYTF
TGCAGCGTTGAAAGGGAATTGGATGGCTACACCTTC
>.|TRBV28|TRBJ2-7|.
CASSFVGNSYEQYF
TGTGCCAGCAGTTTTGTGGGGAACTCCTACGAGCAGTACTTC
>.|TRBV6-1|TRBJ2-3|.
CASVPPGTDTQYF
TGTGCCAGCGTTCCACCCGGCACAGATACGCAGTATTTT
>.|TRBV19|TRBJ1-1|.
CASGSASKNTEAFF
TGTGCCAGTGGGTCCGCGTCAAAGAACACTGAAGCTTTCTTT
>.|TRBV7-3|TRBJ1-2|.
CASSSGVNYGYTF
TGTGCCAGCAGCTCGGGAGTAAACTATGGCTACACCTTC
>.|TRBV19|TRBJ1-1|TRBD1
CASSIGQGPLNTEAFF
TGTGCCAGTAGTATTGGACAGGGGCCCTTGAACACTGAAGCTTTCTTT
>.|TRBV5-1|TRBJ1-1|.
CASSLFPGTNTEAFF
TGCGCCAGCAGCTTGTTCCCGGGAACAAACACTGAAGCTTTCTTT
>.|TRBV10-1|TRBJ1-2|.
CASDSQNCGSGYTF
TGCGCCAGCGATTCACAAAACTGCGGTAGTGGCTACACCTTC
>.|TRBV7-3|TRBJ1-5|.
CASSLDGTWGAQHF
TGTGCCAGCAGTCTGGACGGCACCTGGGGGGCCCAGCATTTT
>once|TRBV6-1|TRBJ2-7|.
CASRSGLRYEQYF
TGTGCCAGCAGGAGCGGGCTACGCTACGAGCAGTACTTC
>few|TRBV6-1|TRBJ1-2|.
CASTDLYGGYTF
TGTGCCAGCACAGACCTCTATGGAGGCTACACCTTC
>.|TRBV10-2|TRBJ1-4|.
CASSGGLDEKLFF
TGCGCCAGCAGTGGCGGGCTTGATGAAAAACTGTTTTTT
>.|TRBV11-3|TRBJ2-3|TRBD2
CASSFSGLAGPTDTQYF
TGTGCCAGCAGCTTCTCGGGACTAGCGGGACCCACAGATACGCAGTATTTT
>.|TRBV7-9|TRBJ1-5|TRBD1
CASSLVGDRRGQPQHF
TGTGCCAGCAGCTTAGTCGGGGACAGAAGGGGCCAGCCCCAGCATTTT
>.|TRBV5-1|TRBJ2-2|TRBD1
CASSRGQVPTGELFF
TGCGCCAGCAGCCGGGGACAGGTCCCCACCGGGGAGCTGTTTTTT
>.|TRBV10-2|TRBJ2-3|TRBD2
CASSERRGGTDTQYF
TGCGCCAGCAGTGAGCGACGGGGGGGCACAGATACGCAGTATTTT
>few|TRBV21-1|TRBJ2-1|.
CASSTRQAQGVNEQFF
TGTGCCAGCAGCACCAGACAGGCGCAAGGGGTCAATGAGCAGTTCTTC
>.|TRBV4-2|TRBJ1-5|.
CASSQDQVSNQPQHF
TGTGCCAGCAGCCAAGACCAGGTTAGCAATCAGCCCCAGCATTTT